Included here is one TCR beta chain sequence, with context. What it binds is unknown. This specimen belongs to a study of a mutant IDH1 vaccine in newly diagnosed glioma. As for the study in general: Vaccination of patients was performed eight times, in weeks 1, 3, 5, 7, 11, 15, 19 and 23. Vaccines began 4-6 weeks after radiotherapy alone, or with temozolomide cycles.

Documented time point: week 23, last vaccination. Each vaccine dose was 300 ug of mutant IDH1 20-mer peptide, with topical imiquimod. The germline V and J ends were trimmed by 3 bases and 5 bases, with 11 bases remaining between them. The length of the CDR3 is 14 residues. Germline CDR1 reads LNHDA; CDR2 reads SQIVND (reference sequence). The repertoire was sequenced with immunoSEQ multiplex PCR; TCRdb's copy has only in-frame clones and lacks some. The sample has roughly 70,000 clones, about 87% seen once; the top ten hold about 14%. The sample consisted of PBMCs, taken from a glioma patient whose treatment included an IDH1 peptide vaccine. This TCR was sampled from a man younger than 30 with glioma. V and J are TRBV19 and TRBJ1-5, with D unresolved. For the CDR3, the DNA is TGTGCCAGTAGTATCACGGGGTGGGATCAGCCCCAGCATTTT. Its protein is CASSITGWDQPQHF.